This T cell receptor (beta chain) was documented in a study of cytomegalovirus exposure and HLA in healthy donors. Overall study context: Roughly 80 million unique TCRs from HLA-typed donors were held in an early data release. General study points: CMV serostatus was the sole immune exposure data available.

This CDR3 is 13 amino acids long. Germline V gene sequence: CDR1 MGHDK, CDR2 SYGVNS. V was shortened by 10 bases and J by 1 base, with 13 bases between the two germline ends. This PCR relied on a set of 60 Vbeta primers and 13 Jbeta primers. TCRdb keeps only in-frame clones here, not all; method: immunoSEQ multiplex PCR. The sample carries over 100,000 clones, about four fifths recorded once. About this clone itself: Antigen unknown.

This TCR was sampled from a man younger than 45 in good health and CMV-seropositive. Sequenced: PBMCs. V usage is TRBV25-1 and J usage is TRBJ1-1; D is unresolved. CDR3 bases: TGTGCCACCACACGCCATCAGAACACTGAAGCTTTCTTT. It specifies CATTRHQNTEAFF. Drawing the rest from reference TRBV25-1 and TRBJ1-1, the complete variable domain is EADIYQTPRYLVIGTGKKITLECSQTMGHDKMYWYQQDPGMELHLIHYSYGVNSTEKGDLSSESTVSRIRTEHFPLTLESARPSHTSQYLCATTRHQNTEAFFGQGTRLTVV.